This record concerns one T cell receptor (beta chain) sequence. The antigen is not known. This record comes from a study of T cell responses to AZD1222 COVID-19 vaccine. Findings of the study overall: Spike-specific TCR breadth and depth went up after people got two AZD1222 doses. The donor cohort was predominantly white British with a female majority, and clonal diversity may have been underestimated.

Clones were sequenced by immunoSEQ multiplex PCR, and TCRdb holds only the in-frame ones, with some missing. The table includes over 120,000 clones, about 90% detected once. Sequencing was performed on peripheral blood, taken on day 0 of AZD1222 vaccination. The clonotype comes from an adult in good health.

DNA of the CDR3: TGTGCCAGTAGGAAGGAACCCGGGACAGGCTCCTACGAGCAGTACTTC. Residues: CASRKEPGTGSYEQYF. The chain uses TRBV19 and TRBJ2-7; 8 positions agree with TRBD1. Germline V gives CDR1 LNHDA, CDR2 SQIVND (reference sequence). V was clipped by 6 bases and J by 0 bases; unmatched bases: 10. The length of the CDR3 is 16 residues.